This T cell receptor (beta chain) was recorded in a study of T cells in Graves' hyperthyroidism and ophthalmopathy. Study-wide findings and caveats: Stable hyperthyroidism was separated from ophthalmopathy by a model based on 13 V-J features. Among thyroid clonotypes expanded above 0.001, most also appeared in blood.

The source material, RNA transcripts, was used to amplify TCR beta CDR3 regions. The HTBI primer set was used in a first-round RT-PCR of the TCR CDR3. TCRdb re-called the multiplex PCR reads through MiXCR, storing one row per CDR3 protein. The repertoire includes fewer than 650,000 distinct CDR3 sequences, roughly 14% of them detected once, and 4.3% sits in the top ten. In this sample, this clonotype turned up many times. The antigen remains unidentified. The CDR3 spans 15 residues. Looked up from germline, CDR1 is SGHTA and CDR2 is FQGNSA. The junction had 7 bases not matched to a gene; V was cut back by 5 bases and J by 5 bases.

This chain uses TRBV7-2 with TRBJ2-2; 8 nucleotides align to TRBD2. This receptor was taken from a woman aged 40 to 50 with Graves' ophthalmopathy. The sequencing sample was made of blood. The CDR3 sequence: CASSLTSGMTGELFF. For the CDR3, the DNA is TGTGCCAGCAGCCTAACTAGCGGTATGACCGGGGAGCTGTTTTTT.